The present T cell receptor beta chain was sequenced within a study of CD8 T cells in Susac syndrome. Reverse transcription used about 0.45 to 1 ug RNA and random hexamers. The immunoSEQ assay covered 54 Vbeta and 13 Jbeta segments for CDR3. MiXCR, applied by TCRdb to the immunoSEQ multiplex PCR reads, yields one record per CDR3 protein. Among fewer than 250,000 distinct CDR3 sequences, 93% were seen once, and the ten largest hold 0.1%. Sequencing of TCR beta, carried out with a high-throughput approach, was applied to CD8+ and CD4+ T cells from the blood. The V gene's germline CDR1 is SGHNT and CDR2 YYREEE (reference sequence). The CDR3 has 16 residues. The V segment lost 5 bases and the J segment 8 bases; nucleotides outside the gene matches: 11.

The TCR comes from a human donor in good health. The V gene is TRBV5-4, the J gene TRBJ2-2, with 11 bases fitting TRBD2. The material sequenced was CD4+ T cells from PBMCs. The CDR3 coding sequence is TGTGCCAGCAGTCCCGGTAGCGGGGGGGCACTGGGGGAGCTGTTTTTT. Its protein is CASSPGSGGALGELFF.